This is a list of T cell receptor beta chains from one sample in a study of blood T cell repertoires in COVID-19. Only in-frame clones appear in the TCRdb table, and some are missing; sequencing was by immunoSEQ multiplex PCR. The sample contains 280,000 or so clones, 70% to 90% of which appear only once. Sequencing was performed on peripheral blood. These receptors were obtained from a man younger than 30 with active or convalescent COVID-19. Each CDR3 is given with its conserved first and last residue. Fields, in order: CDR3 length, J gene, V gene, CDR3 protein.

>14|TRBJ2-7|TRBV10-3
CAISTQGTSYEQYF
>13|TRBJ1-5|TRBV6-5
CASSYSMAGPAHF
>14|TRBJ2-2|TRBV29-1
CSVLGQRNTGELFF
>11|TRBJ1-1|TRBV29-1
CSVVLEVGAFF
>13|TRBJ2-7|TRBV7-2
CASSLASVHEQYF
>12|TRBJ2-5|TRBV6-5
CASSSGQETQYF
>16|TRBJ2-6|TRBV15
CATSREAGFGANVLTF
>18|TRBJ1-5|TRBV11-2
CASSPGSQFRISNQPQHF
>15|TRBJ2-7|TRBV6-5
CASSYSGGNSYEQYF
>14|TRBJ2-2|TRBV13
CASSTTPNTGELFF
>12|TRBJ2-1|TRBV12-3/TRBV12-4
CASSSDRNEQFF
>13|TRBJ2-3|TRBV9
CASSVGPSDTQYF
>15|TRBJ1-1|TRBV4-1
CASSPFTTGFTEAFF
>15|TRBJ1-1|TRBV9
CASSVDRGGRTEAFF
>13|TRBJ1-1|TRBV18
CASYRGTDTEAFF
>18|TRBJ2-6|TRBV7-9
CASSWTGQGAAGANVLTF